These T cell receptor beta chains were read from a single sample in a study of human T cells and chemical hapten exposure. TCRdb re-called the RACE reads through MiXCR, storing one row per CDR3 protein. This sample has approximately 97,000 distinct CDR3 sequences, with approximately 10% found just once. The input for sequencing was whole blood, taken in connection with sensitization to the hapten diphenylcyclopropenone (DPC). The receptors here all came from a woman aged 35 to 49 with alopecia areata. Some clones in this sample may be carry-over from other donors' samples. CDR3s include the opening cysteine and the closing phenylalanine or tryptophan. The D gene is left open where the match is weak. Expanded clones get a size class; other rows say once, few or many, or leave the size out.

D,size,J,V,CDR3,DNA
TRBD2,NA,TRBJ2-1,TRBV7-7,CASSQNSGNEQFF,TGTGCCAGCAGCCAGAATAGCGGGAATGAGCAGTTCTTC
NA,many,TRBJ1-2,TRBV11-2,CASSGLKQGWNYGYTF,TGTGCCAGCAGCGGCCTCAAACAGGGCTGGAACTATGGCTACACCTTC
TRBD2,many,TRBJ2-1,TRBV29-1,CSVERPRGVSYEQFF,TGCAGCGTTGAACGCCCGCGGGGGGTATCTTATGAGCAGTTCTTC
NA,NA,TRBJ2-1,TRBV19,CASSTDLRANEQFF,TGTGCCAGTAGTACCGATCTCAGGGCGAATGAGCAGTTCTTC
NA,few,TRBJ2-3,TRBV11-2,CASSQRRGWYGTDTQYF,TGTGCCAGCAGCCAGCGTAGGGGATGGTATGGCACAGATACGCAGTATTTT
TRBD1,NA,TRBJ2-2,TRBV18,CASSPATGTSGELFF,TGTGCCAGCTCACCGGCGACAGGGACATCCGGGGAGCTGTTTTTT
TRBD1,NA,TRBJ2-2,TRBV10-3,CAISESAGTGLTGELFF,TGTGCCATCAGTGAGTCAGCTGGGACAGGATTGACCGGGGAGCTGTTTTTT
NA,NA,TRBJ1-6,TRBV15,CATSRPDSPLHF,TGTGCCACCAGCAGACCCGACTCACCCCTCCACTTT
NA,NA,TRBJ2-1,TRBV16,CASSQSLGQGEQFF,TGTGCCAGCAGCCAATCGCTGGGCCAGGGTGAGCAGTTCTTC
NA,many,TRBJ1-1,TRBV9,CASSVDPGGTEAFF,TGTGCCAGCAGCGTAGACCCTGGAGGCACTGAAGCTTTCTTT
NA,NA,TRBJ1-1,TRBV7-3,CASSLHRQVNTEAFF,TGTGCCAGCAGCTTACATCGACAGGTGAACACTGAAGCTTTCTTT
TRBD1,NA,TRBJ1-2,TRBV5-1,CASSLVGQGYGYTF,TGCGCCAGCAGCTTGGTGGGACAGGGATATGGCTACACCTTC
NA,many,TRBJ2-6,TRBV28,CASSLNPGPSGANVLTF,TGTGCCAGCAGTTTAAATCCTGGGCCCTCTGGGGCCAACGTCCTGACTTTC
NA,NA,TRBJ2-5,TRBV19,CASSIAPGYNREETQYF,TGTGCCAGTAGTATAGCGCCAGGGTATAATCGCGAAGAGACCCAGTACTTC
NA,NA,TRBJ1-1,TRBV29-1,CSVETGMTFF,TGCAGCGTCGAAACCGGGATGACTTTCTTT
TRBD1,many,TRBJ1-4,TRBV20-1,CSAWDRRNEKLFF,TGCAGTGCTTGGGACAGGCGAAATGAAAAACTGTTTTTT
NA,many,TRBJ1-1,TRBV28,CASSLIQATEAFF,TGTGCCAGCAGTTTAATCCAAGCCACTGAAGCTTTCTTT
NA,many,TRBJ2-2,TRBV5-4,CASSLQGTNTGELFF,TGTGCCAGCAGCTTGCAGGGAACGAACACCGGGGAGCTGTTTTTT
NA,few,TRBJ2-3,TRBV28,CASSLSSGRGAGNTQYF,TGTGCCAGCAGTTTATCATCAGGGCGCGGAGCCGGAAATACGCAGTATTTT
TRBD2,NA,TRBJ2-6,TRBV20-1,CSARDTSGGSGANVLTF,TGCAGTGCTAGAGATACTAGCGGGGGATCTGGGGCCAACGTCCTGACTTTC
NA,many,TRBJ1-6,TRBV20-1,CSARGTDEAYNSPLHF,TGCAGTGCTAGAGGAACCGACGAAGCCTATAATTCACCCCTCCACTTT
TRBD2,few,TRBJ2-2,TRBV7-2,CASTIAGTTNTGELFF,TGTGCCAGCACCATAGCGGGGACAACCAACACCGGGGAGCTGTTTTTT
NA,few,TRBJ2-2,TRBV4-2,CASSAPDRGTTGELFF,TGTGCCAGCAGCGCACCGGACAGAGGAACCACCGGGGAGCTGTTTTTT
NA,many,TRBJ1-2,TRBV12-3/TRBV12-4,CASSLGYGYTF,TGTGCCAGCAGTTTGGGATATGGCTACACCTTC
NA,few,TRBJ2-1,TRBV4-2,CASSLQGPRFF,TGTGCCAGCAGCTTACAAGGGCCCAGGTTCTTC
NA,NA,TRBJ2-7,TRBV28,CASSLVLGSAYEQYF,TGTGCCAGCAGTTTGGTTCTGGGATCTGCCTACGAGCAGTACTTC
NA,few,TRBJ2-1,TRBV11-2,CASSLGQAGEQFF,TGTGCCAGCAGCCTTGGTCAGGCGGGTGAGCAGTTCTTC
TRBD2,many,TRBJ2-3,TRBV12-3/TRBV12-4,CASSLAGRTDTQYF,TGTGCCAGCAGCCTAGCGGGGAGGACAGATACGCAGTATTTT
NA,many,TRBJ1-4,TRBV4-2,CASSHPRGEREKLFF,TGTGCCAGCAGCCACCCCCGAGGCGAGAGGGAAAAACTGTTTTTT
NA,many,TRBJ2-5,TRBV10-3,CAISGGAETQYF,TGTGCCATCAGTGGAGGTGCGGAGACCCAGTACTTC
NA,many,TRBJ2-1,TRBV2,CASKGSSNEQFF,TGTGCCAGCAAGGGGAGCTCCAATGAGCAGTTCTTC
TRBD1,many,TRBJ2-5,TRBV9,CASSPRDRGRETQYF,TGTGCCAGCAGCCCCCGGGACAGGGGGCGAGAGACCCAGTACTTC
NA,many,TRBJ1-1,TRBV7-8,CASSFRASMNTEAFF,TGTGCCAGCAGCTTCAGAGCCTCGATGAACACTGAAGCTTTCTTT
NA,NA,TRBJ1-1,TRBV10-2,CASSVTGERYTEAFF,TGCGCCAGCAGTGTTACGGGGGAGAGGTACACTGAAGCTTTCTTT
TRBD2,NA,TRBJ2-3,TRBV28,CASSLGGRGTDTQYF,TGTGCCAGCAGTCTTGGCGGGAGGGGGACAGATACGCAGTATTTT
NA,NA,TRBJ1-4,TRBV18,CASSPRRSWEKLFF,TGTGCCAGCTCACCAAGGAGGAGTTGGGAAAAACTGTTTTTT
NA,many,TRBJ1-6,TRBV30,CASDAADSPLHF,TGTGCCTCGGACGCCGCGGATTCACCCCTCCACTTT
NA,few,TRBJ2-5,TRBV11-2,CASSSPPKKETQYF,TGTGCCAGCAGCTCACCCCCGAAGAAAGAGACCCAGTACTTC
TRBD2,NA,TRBJ2-7,TRBV5-1,CASSSQTSGSTYEQYF,TGCGCCAGCAGCTCGCAAACTAGCGGGAGCACCTACGAGCAGTACTTC
NA,NA,TRBJ1-2,TRBV9,CASSVGTETNYGYTF,TGTGCCAGCAGCGTAGGGACAGAGACTAACTATGGCTACACCTTC
TRBD1,NA,TRBJ2-1,TRBV2,CASSEEGTGRYNEQFF,TGTGCCAGCAGTGAAGAAGGGACAGGGAGGTACAATGAGCAGTTCTTC
NA,NA,TRBJ2-5,TRBV9,CASSVDSRRETQYF,TGTGCCAGCAGCGTGGATTCACGCCGAGAGACCCAGTACTTC
NA,NA,TRBJ1-4,TRBV29-1,CSGHQAGTNEKLFF,TGCAGCGGTCATCAGGCCGGAACTAATGAAAAACTGTTTTTT
NA,many,TRBJ1-5,TRBV19,CASSNGRHLSNQPQHF,TGTGCCAGTTCAAATGGGCGACACCTTAGCAATCAGCCCCAGCATTTT
NA,many,TRBJ1-1,TRBV18,CASSSGRGMITEAFF,TGTGCCAGCTCGTCGGGGAGGGGAATGATCACTGAAGCTTTCTTT
NA,NA,TRBJ2-7,TRBV20-1,CSAGKSGQYF,TGCAGTGCTGGAAAGTCCGGGCAGTACTTC
NA,many,TRBJ1-2,TRBV6-2/TRBV6-3,CASRWTYAYGYTF,TGTGCCAGCAGGTGGACATACGCCTATGGCTACACCTTC
NA,few,TRBJ2-2,TRBV5-5,CASSFNDRRNTGELFF,TGTGCCAGCAGCTTTAACGACAGGCGGAACACCGGGGAGCTGTTTTTT
NA,few,TRBJ2-7,TRBV7-9,CASTNVGEQYF,TGTGCCAGCACCAACGTGGGGGAGCAGTACTTC
NA,few,TRBJ2-2,TRBV7-2,CASSLAGGRTGELFF,TGTGCCAGCAGCTTAGCCGGGGGGCGGACCGGGGAGCTGTTTTTT
NA,many,TRBJ2-3,TRBV18,CASSPPGIGTQYF,TGTGCCAGCTCACCACCAGGGATCGGTACGCAGTATTTT
NA,many,TRBJ1-4,TRBV28,CASSFLETREKLFF,TGTGCCAGCAGTTTTCTGGAGACACGTGAAAAACTGTTTTTT
TRBD2,NA,TRBJ2-2,TRBV5-6,CASSLYSGGNTGELFF,TGTGCCAGCAGCTTGTACAGCGGGGGGAACACCGGGGAGCTGTTTTTT
NA,many,TRBJ1-5,TRBV6-1,CATRRIGGNQPQHF,TGTGCCACCCGGCGTATCGGGGGCAATCAGCCCCAGCATTTT
NA,many,TRBJ1-2,TRBV5-4,CASSSDDGYTF,TGTGCCAGCAGCTCCGATGATGGCTACACCTTC
TRBD2,many,TRBJ2-2,TRBV7-2,CASSPRTSGNTGELFF,TGTGCCAGCAGCCCACGGACTAGCGGGAACACCGGGGAGCTGTTTTTT
NA,many,TRBJ2-1,TRBV5-4,CASSGDPSSYNEQFF,TGTGCCAGCAGCGGTGACCCGAGCTCCTACAATGAGCAGTTCTTC